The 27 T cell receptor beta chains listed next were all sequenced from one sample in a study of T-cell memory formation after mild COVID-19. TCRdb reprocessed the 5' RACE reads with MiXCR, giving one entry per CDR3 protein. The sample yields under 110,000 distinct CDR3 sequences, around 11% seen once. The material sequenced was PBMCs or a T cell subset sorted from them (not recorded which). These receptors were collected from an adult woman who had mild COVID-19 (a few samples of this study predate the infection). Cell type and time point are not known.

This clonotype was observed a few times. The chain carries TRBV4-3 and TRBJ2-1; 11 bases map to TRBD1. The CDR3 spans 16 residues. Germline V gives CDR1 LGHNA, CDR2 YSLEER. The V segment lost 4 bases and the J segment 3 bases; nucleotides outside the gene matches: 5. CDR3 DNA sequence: TGCGCCAGCAGCCCCCCGGACAGGGGGCTCTACAATGAGCAGTTCTTC. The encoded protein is CASSPPDRGLYNEQFF.

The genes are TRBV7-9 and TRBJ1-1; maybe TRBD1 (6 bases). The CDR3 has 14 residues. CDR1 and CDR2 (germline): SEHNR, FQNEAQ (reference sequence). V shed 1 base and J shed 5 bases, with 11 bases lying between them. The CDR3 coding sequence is TGTGCCAGCAGCTTAGGGGGGCTCAAGACTGAAGCTTTCTTT. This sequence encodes CASSLGGLKTEAFF.

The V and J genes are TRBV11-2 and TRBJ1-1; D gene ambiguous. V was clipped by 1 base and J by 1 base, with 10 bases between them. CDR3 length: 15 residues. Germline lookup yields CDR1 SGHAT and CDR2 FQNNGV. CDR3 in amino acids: CASSLGPPWNTEAFF. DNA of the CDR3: TGTGCCAGCAGCTTAGGTCCGCCTTGGAACACTGAAGCTTTCTTT.

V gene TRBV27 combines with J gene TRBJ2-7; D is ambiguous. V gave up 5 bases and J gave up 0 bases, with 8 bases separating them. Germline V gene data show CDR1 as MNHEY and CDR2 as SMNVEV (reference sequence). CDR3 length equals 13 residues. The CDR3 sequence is CASSPRLSYEQYF. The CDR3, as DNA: TGTGCCAGCAGTCCACGCCTCTCCTACGAGCAGTACTTC.

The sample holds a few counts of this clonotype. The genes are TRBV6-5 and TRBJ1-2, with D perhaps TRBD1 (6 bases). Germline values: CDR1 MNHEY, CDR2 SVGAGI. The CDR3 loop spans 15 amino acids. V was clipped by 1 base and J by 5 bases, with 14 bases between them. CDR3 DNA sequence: TGTGCCAGCAGTTACTTTGGGGGGCCAAAATATGGCTACACCTTC. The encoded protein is CASSYFGGPKYGYTF.

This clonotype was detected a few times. Written as DNA, the CDR3 is TGTGCCAGCAGTCCACAGGGGAACCCCTACGAGCAGTACTTC. Its protein product is CASSPQGNPYEQYF. The chain couples TRBV25-1 to TRBJ2-7, with 7 nucleotides matching TRBD1. The CDR3 contains 14 residues. Germline CDR1 is MGHDK and CDR2 is SYGVNS. V lost 5 bases and J lost 2; bases outside the gene matches: 6.

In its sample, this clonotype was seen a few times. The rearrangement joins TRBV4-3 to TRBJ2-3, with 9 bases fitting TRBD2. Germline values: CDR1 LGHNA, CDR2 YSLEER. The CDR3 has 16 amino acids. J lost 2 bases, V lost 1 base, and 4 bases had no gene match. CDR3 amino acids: CASSQVSGRFTDTQYF. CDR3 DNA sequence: TGCGCCAGCAGCCAAGTCAGCGGGAGGTTCACAGATACGCAGTATTTT.

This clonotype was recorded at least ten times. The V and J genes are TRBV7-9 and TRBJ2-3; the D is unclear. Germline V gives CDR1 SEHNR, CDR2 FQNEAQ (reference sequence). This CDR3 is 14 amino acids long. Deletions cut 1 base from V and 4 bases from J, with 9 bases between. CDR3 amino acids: CASSLVVQPDTQYF. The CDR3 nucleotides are TGTGCCAGCAGCTTAGTGGTACAGCCAGATACGCAGTATTTT.

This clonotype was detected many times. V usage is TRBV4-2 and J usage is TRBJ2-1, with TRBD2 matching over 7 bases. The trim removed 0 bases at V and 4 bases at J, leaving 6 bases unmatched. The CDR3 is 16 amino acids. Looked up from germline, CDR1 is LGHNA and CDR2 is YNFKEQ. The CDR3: CASSQDTGGMYNEQFF. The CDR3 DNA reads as TGTGCCAGCAGCCAAGATACGGGAGGTATGTACAATGAGCAGTTCTTC.

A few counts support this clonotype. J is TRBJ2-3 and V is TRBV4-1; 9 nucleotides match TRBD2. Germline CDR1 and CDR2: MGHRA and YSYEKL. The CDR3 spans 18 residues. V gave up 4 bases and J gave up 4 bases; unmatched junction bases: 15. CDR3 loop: CASSPKVAGGLYSDTQYF. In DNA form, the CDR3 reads TGCGCCAGCAGCCCAAAAGTTGCGGGGGGGCTATACTCAGATACGCAGTATTTT.

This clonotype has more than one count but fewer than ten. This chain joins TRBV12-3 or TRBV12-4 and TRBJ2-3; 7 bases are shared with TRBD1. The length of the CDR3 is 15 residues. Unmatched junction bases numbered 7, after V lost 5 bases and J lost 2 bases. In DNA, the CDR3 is TGTGCCAGCAGTCCGACAGGGCCAGCCACAGATACGCAGTATTTT. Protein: CASSPTGPATDTQYF.

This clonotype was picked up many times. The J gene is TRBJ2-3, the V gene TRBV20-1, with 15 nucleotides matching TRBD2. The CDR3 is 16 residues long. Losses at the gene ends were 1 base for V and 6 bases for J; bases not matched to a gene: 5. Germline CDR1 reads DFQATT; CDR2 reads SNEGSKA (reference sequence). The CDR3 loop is CSARGGTSGGRDTQYF. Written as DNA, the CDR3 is TGCAGTGCTAGAGGAGGGACTAGCGGGGGGAGGGATACGCAGTATTTT.

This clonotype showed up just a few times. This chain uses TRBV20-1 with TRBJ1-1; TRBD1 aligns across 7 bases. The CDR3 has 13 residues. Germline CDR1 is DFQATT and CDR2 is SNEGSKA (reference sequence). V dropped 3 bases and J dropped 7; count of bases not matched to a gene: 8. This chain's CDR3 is CSARAGTAFEAFF. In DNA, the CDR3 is TGCAGTGCTAGGGCCGGGACAGCTTTTGAAGCTTTCTTT.

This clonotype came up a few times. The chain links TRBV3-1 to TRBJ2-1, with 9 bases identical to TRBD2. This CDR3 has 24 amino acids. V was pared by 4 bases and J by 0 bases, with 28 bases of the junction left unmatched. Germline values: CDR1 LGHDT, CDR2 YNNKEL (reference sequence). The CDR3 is CASSLAGTSPHKVVPASSYNEQFF. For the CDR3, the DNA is TGTGCCAGCAGCCTCGCCGGGACTAGCCCACATAAGGTCGTTCCGGCGAGCTCCTACAATGAGCAGTTCTTC.

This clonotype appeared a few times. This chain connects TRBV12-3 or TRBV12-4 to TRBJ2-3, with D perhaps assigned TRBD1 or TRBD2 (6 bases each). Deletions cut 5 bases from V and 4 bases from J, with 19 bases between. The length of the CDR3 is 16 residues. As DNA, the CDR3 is TGTGCCAGCAGTGACGAGACGGAGGGGGTTCCAGATACGCAGTATTTT. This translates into CASSDETEGVPDTQYF.

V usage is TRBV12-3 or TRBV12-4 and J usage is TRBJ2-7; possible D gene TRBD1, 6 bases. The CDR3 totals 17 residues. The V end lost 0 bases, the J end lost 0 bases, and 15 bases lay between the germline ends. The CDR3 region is CASSLAMGQGFSYEQYF. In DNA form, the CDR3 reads TGTGCCAGCAGTTTAGCGATGGGGCAGGGGTTCTCCTACGAGCAGTACTTC.

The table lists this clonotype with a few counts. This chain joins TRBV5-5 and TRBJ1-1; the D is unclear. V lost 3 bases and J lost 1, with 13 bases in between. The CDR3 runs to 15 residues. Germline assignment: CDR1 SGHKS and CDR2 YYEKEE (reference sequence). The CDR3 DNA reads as TGTGCCAGCAGCTCTAAGACGGACGGGAACACTGAAGCTTTCTTT. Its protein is CASSSKTDGNTEAFF.

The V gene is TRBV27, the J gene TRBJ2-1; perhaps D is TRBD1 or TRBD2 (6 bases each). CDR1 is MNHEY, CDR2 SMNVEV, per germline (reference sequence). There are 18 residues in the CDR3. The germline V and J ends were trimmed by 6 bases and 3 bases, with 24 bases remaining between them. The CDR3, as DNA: TGTGCCAGCAGGGCGGACAGTGAGCTGGGGGGTAGCTACAATGAGCAGTTCTTC. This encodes CASRADSELGGSYNEQFF.

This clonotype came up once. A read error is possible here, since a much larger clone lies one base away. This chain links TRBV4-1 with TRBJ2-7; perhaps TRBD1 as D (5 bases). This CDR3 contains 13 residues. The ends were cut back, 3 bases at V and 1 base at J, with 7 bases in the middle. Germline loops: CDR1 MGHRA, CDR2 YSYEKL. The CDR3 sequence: CASSHDRSYEQYF. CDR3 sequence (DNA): TGCGCCAGCAGCCATGACAGATCCTACGAGCAGTACTTC.

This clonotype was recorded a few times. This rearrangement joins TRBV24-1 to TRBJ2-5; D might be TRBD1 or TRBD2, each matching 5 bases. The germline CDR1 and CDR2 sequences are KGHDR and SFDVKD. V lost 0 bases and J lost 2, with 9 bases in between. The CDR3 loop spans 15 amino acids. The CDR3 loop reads CATSDLLEGQETQYF. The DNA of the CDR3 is TGTGCCACCAGTGATTTGCTAGAGGGGCAAGAGACCCAGTACTTC.

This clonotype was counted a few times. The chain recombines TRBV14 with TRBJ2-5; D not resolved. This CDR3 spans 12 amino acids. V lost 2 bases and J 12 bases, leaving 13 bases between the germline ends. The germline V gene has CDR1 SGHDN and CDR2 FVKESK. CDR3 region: CASSQSRHHEYF. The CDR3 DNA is TGTGCCAGCAGCCAATCTCGACACCATGAGTACTTC.

CDR3 DNA sequence: TGTGCCACCAGTGCTCATGCACAGGGTAGTGGTGAGCAGTTCTTC. It yields the protein CATSAHAQGSGEQFF. The chain joins TRBV24-1 to TRBJ2-1, with D perhaps matching TRBD1 (6 bases). The CDR3 is made up of 15 amino acids. V was clipped by 5 bases and J by 9 bases, with 19 bases between them. Germline V gene lookup returns CDR1 KGHDR and CDR2 SFDVKD.

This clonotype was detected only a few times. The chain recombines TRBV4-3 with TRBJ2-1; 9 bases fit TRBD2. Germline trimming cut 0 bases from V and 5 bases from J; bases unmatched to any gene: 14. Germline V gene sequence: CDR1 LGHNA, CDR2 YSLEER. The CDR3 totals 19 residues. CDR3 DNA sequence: TGCGCCAGCAGCCAAGATTGGCTAGCGGGAAGCAGTTGGAACAATGAGCAGTTCTTC. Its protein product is CASSQDWLAGSSWNNEQFF.

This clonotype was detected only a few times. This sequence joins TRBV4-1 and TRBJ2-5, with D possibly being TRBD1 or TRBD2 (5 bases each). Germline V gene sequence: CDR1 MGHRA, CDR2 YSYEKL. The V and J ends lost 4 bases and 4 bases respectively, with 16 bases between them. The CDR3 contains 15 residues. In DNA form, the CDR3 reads TGCGCCAGCAGCCCTCGGGACCGAGTGGTAGAGACCCAGTACTTC. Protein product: CASSPRDRVVETQYF.

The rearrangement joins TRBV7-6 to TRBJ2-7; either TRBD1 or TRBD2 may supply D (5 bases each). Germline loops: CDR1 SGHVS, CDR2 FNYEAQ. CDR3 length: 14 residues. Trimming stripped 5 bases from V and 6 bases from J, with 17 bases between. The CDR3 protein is CASSLNSGTGEQYF. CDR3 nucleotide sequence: TGTGCCAGCAGCCTAAATTCCGGGACCGGCGAGCAGTACTTC.

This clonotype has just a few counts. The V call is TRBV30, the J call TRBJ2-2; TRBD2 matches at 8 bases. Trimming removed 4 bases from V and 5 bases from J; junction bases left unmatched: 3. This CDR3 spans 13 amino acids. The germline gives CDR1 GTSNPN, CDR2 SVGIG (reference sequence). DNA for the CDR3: TGTGCCTGGACCAGACTAGCGACCGGGGAGCTGTTTTTT. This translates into CAWTRLATGELFF.

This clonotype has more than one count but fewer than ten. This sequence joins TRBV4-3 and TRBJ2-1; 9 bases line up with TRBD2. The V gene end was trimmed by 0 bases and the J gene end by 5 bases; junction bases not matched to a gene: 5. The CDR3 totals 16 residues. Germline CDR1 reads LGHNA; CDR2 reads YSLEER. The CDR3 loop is CASSQDLLAGNNEQFF. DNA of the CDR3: TGCGCCAGCAGCCAAGATCTTCTAGCGGGAAACAATGAGCAGTTCTTC.